The clone carrying this T cell receptor (beta chain) was counted a single time. Authors' methods: Nucleated cell number was recorded as an estimate derived from reference gene primer amplification. The assay was immunoSEQ multiplex PCR, and TCRdb's table has in-frame clones only and misses some. That table gives V, J and clone size, and the DNA gave D and trimming. The sample lists about 190,000 clones, about 87% occurring once. The sample belongs to a study of blood T cell repertoires in COVID-19. Study information: Specimens from acute and convalescent COVID-19 originated in the United States, Italy and Spain. PBMCs, B-cell-depleted T cells, or T cells provided the cDNA or gDNA that made up the material.

The V end was cut by 7 bases, the J end by 7 bases, with 7 bases between. The CDR3 totals 10 residues. The V gene's germline CDR1 is WNHNN and CDR2 SYGVQD (reference sequence). The sample was peripheral blood. The V call is TRBV10-1, the J call TRBJ1-1; D remains unclear. This clonotype originated in a man aged 40-55 years with active or convalescent COVID-19. The CDR3 sequence: CASIGGEAFF. Here the CDR3 DNA reads TGCGCCAGCATTGGAGGTGAAGCTTTCTTT.